The 15 T cell receptor beta chains in this list originate from one sample, sequenced in a study of early T cells in non-severe SARS-CoV-2 infection. Each CDR3 protein is one row after TCRdb ran MiXCR on the 5' RACE reads. The sample lists around 58,000 distinct CDR3 sequences, roughly 13% occurring once. Sample: whole blood. The receptors derive from an adult who was a healthcare worker with PCR-confirmed SARS-CoV-2 infection or an uninfected control (not recorded which).

The genes are TRBV6-2 or TRBV6-3 and TRBJ1-1; D may be TRBD1 (5 bases). V gave up 6 bases and J gave up 5 bases, with 13 bases separating them. There are 13 residues in the CDR3. The V gene's germline CDR1 is MNHEY and CDR2 SVGEGT. CDR3 in amino acids: CASRRLGGTEAFF. The CDR3 bases are TGTGCCAGCAGGAGGCTTGGGGGAACTGAAGCTTTCTTT.

This clonotype came up many times. This chain joins TRBV23-1 and TRBJ1-5; unclear D gene. TRBV23-1 is placed among ORFs of uncertain function. The CDR3 spans 18 residues. The ends were cut back, 2 bases at V and 0 bases at J, with 17 bases in the middle. The CDR3 nucleotides read TGCGCCAGCAGTCAAGAAAGGACGGGCCGTTATAGCAATCAGCCCCAGCATTTT. Translation gives CASSQERTGRYSNQPQHF.

This clonotype was seen at least ten times. The chain carries TRBV4-1 and TRBJ2-7; 9 bases line up with TRBD2. The CDR3 runs 15 residues. The V gene end was trimmed by 3 bases and the J gene end by 2 bases; junction bases not matched to a gene: 5. Germline CDR1 is MGHRA and CDR2 is YSYEKL. The CDR3 coding sequence is TGCGCCAGCAGCCACCTAGCGGGGCCTACCTACGAGCAGTACTTC. This sequence encodes CASSHLAGPTYEQYF.

The chain couples TRBV7-6 to TRBJ2-5; D remains unclear. CDR1 is SGHVS, CDR2 FNYEAQ, per germline. The CDR3 extends over 16 amino acids. Trimming took 5 bases from V and 1 from J, leaving 17 bases between them. CDR3 amino acids: CASSGRRSLIQETQYF. The CDR3 nucleotides read TGTGCCAGCAGCGGACGAAGGTCCTTAATCCAAGAGACCCAGTACTTC.

This clonotype was recorded at least ten times. J is TRBJ2-3 and V is TRBV6-4; D is unclear. CDR3 size: 12 residues. Germline CDR1 reads MRHNA; CDR2 reads SNTAGT. V was clipped by 4 bases and J by 5 bases, with 7 bases between them. The CDR3 loop reads CASSGKGDTQYF. DNA of the CDR3: TGTGCCAGCAGTGGGAAGGGAGATACGCAGTATTTT.

This clonotype was observed at least ten times. This rearrangement joins TRBV6-1 to TRBJ1-5; 7 bases fit TRBD1. The CDR3 consists of 13 residues. The V segment lost 1 base and the J segment 7 bases; nucleotides outside the gene matches: 1. From germline, CDR1 is MNHNS and CDR2 SASEGT. For the CDR3, the DNA is TGTGCCAGCAGTGAAGGACAGGGACAGCCCCAGCATTTT. Translated, it gives CASSEGQGQPQHF.

This chain connects TRBV2 to TRBJ2-7; D remains ambiguous. V gave up 6 bases and J gave up 4 bases, with 16 bases separating them. This CDR3 is built from 14 residues. Germline assignment: CDR1 SNHLY and CDR2 FYNNEI. As DNA, the CDR3 is TGTGCCAGCAGACTTTTAACGGGCGAGTACGAGCAGTACTTC. It specifies CASRLLTGEYEQYF.

This clonotype was detected a few times. V and J are TRBV6-1 and TRBJ2-7; tentative D call: TRBD2 (5 bases). The V gene's germline CDR1 is MNHNS and CDR2 SASEGT. V was cut by 10 bases and J by 2 bases, with 12 bases left in between. The CDR3 is 12 amino acids. The CDR3 is CATTPGTYEQYF. The DNA for the CDR3 is TGTGCCACCACTCCCGGGACCTACGAGCAGTACTTC.

Ten or more counts support this clonotype. J is TRBJ2-7 and V is TRBV27, with 9 bases that match TRBD1. After removal of 6 bases from V and 7 bases from J, the junction contained 7 bases not matched to a gene. The CDR3 sequence is 13 residues long. Per the germline V gene, CDR1 is MNHEY and CDR2 is SMNVEV (reference sequence). The CDR3 here is CASSMGQGREQYF. The CDR3 nucleotides read TGTGCCAGCAGCATGGGACAGGGAAGAGAGCAGTACTTC.

The chain combines TRBV28 with TRBJ2-7; the match to TRBD1 covers 7 bases. The CDR3 contains 14 residues. V dropped 5 bases and J dropped 3; count of bases not matched to a gene: 7. The germline CDR1 and CDR2 sequences are MDHEN and SYDVKM. In DNA form, the CDR3 reads TGTGCCAGCAGTAAGGCCGGGACAGTCTACGAGCAGTACTTC. Residues: CASSKAGTVYEQYF.

This clonotype was counted ten times or more. The V and J genes are TRBV28 and TRBJ2-2; 8 bases are a match to TRBD1. The CDR3 contains 14 residues. The trim removed 6 bases at V and 1 base at J, leaving 1 base unmatched. Germline-derived CDR1 and CDR2 are MDHEN and SYDVKM. In nucleotides, the CDR3 is TGTGCCAGCAGCGGACAGGGGAACACCGGGGAGCTGTTTTTT. Translating gives CASSGQGNTGELFF.

This clonotype was counted a few times. The rearrangement links TRBV20-1 to TRBJ2-5; 10 positions agree with TRBD1. The V gene end was trimmed by 5 bases and the J gene end by 5 bases; junction bases not matched to a gene: 8. Germline loops: CDR1 DFQATT, CDR2 SNEGSKA (reference sequence). The length of the CDR3 is 14 residues. For the CDR3, the DNA is TGCAGTGCTCCTCGGGACAGGGGCGTGGAGACCCAGTACTTC. This encodes CSAPRDRGVETQYF.

This chain joins TRBV3-1 and TRBJ2-2, with 9 bases matching TRBD1. CDR3 length: 15 residues. With 4 bases clipped from V and 4 bases from J, the junction kept 4 bases outside the gene matches. Germline lookup yields CDR1 LGHDT and CDR2 YNNKEL (reference sequence). CDR3 DNA: TGTGCCAGCAGCCGAATGACAGGGGGCACCGGGGAGCTGTTTTTT. Translated: CASSRMTGGTGELFF.

This clonotype was seen at least ten times. The chain carries TRBV27 and TRBJ2-1, with TRBD2 identical over 9 bases. V lost 4 bases to trimming and J lost 4 bases; unmatched junction nucleotides: 8. The CDR3 has 16 residues. Germline V lookup: CDR1 MNHEY, CDR2 SMNVEV (reference sequence). CDR3: CASSSISGRLYNEQFF. In DNA form, the CDR3 reads TGTGCCAGCAGTTCTATCAGCGGGAGGCTATACAATGAGCAGTTCTTC.

This clonotype was recorded a few times. V usage is TRBV7-6 and J usage is TRBJ2-7; 8 bases are shared with TRBD2. Trimming took 4 bases from V and 3 from J; bases not matched to a gene: 5. Germline CDR1 and CDR2: SGHVS and FNYEAQ. The CDR3 covers 14 residues. As DNA, the CDR3 is TGTGCCAGCAGCTCACAGCGGGGGAACTACGAGCAGTACTTC. Translated, it gives CASSSQRGNYEQYF.